Following are 24 T cell receptor beta chains from one sample sequenced in a study of blood T cell repertoires in COVID-19. Sequencing was performed with immunoSEQ multiplex PCR; in TCRdb, only in-frame clones are kept and a portion is missing. This sample carries some 160,000 clones, around 81% of them seen once, and the ten largest clones take 6.2%. The specimen sequenced was PBMCs or T cells enriched from blood (not recorded which). The receptor source for this set is a middle-aged woman who had recovered from COVID-19.

The V and J genes are TRBV27 and TRBJ2-7; D is perhaps TRBD1 (5 bases). Per the germline V gene, CDR1 is MNHEY and CDR2 is SMNVEV (reference sequence). V lost 2 bases to trimming and J lost 2 bases, with 10 bases between them. There are 14 residues in the CDR3. CDR3 region: CASSLVQGPYEQYF. The CDR3 nucleotides read TGTGCCAGCAGTTTAGTCCAGGGTCCCTACGAGCAGTACTTC.

The chain employs TRBV19 and TRBJ2-1; D possibly corresponds to TRBD2 (6 bases). Germline V gene data show CDR1 as LNHDA and CDR2 as SQIVND (reference sequence). The CDR3 has 14 residues. Trimming pared 5 bases from V and 6 bases from J, leaving 14 bases between. CDR3 region: CASSVSGIGNEQFF. CDR3 in DNA: TGTGCCAGTAGTGTTAGCGGAATCGGCAATGAGCAGTTCTTC. Filled out from reference TRBV19 and TRBJ2-1, the complete variable domain reads DGGITQSPKYLFRKEGQNVTLSCEQNLNHDAMYWYRQDPGQGLRLIYYSQIVNDFQKGDIAEGYSVSREKKESFPLTVTSAQKNPTAFYLCASSVSGIGNEQFFGPGTRLTVL.

The rearrangement links TRBV19 to TRBJ2-2; TRBD2 matches 13 bases. V dropped 7 bases and J dropped 5; count of bases not matched to a gene: 7. This CDR3 region has 16 residues. The germline V gene has CDR1 LNHDA and CDR2 SQIVND (reference sequence). The CDR3 loop reads CASTPGLAGRTGELFF. The CDR3 coding sequence is TGTGCCAGTACCCCGGGACTAGCGGGACGGACCGGGGAGCTGTTTTTT.

The rearrangement uses TRBV15 and TRBJ1-1, with 7 bases matching TRBD1. CDR3 length: 13 amino acids. Germline V lookup: CDR1 LNHNV, CDR2 YYDKDF (reference sequence). The junction had 6 bases not matched to a gene; V was cut back by 0 bases and J by 11 bases. This CDR3 is CATSRDWGQSAFF. Written as DNA, the CDR3 is TGTGCCACCAGCAGAGATTGGGGACAGTCGGCTTTCTTT.

The chain recombines TRBV20-1 with TRBJ2-1; 7 nucleotides line up with TRBD2. J was trimmed by 5 bases and V by 3 bases; bases with no gene match: 13. CDR1 DFQATT and CDR2 SNEGSKA come from the germline V gene (reference sequence). The CDR3 is 16 amino acids. The CDR3 bases are TGCAGTGCTAGTCCCCCCAGCGGGACGATCAACAATGAGCAGTTCTTC. Encoded protein: CSASPPSGTINNEQFF.

The chain couples TRBV3-1 (or the pseudogene TRBV3-2) to TRBJ1-4, with 9 bases fitting TRBD1. Looked up from germline, CDR1 is LGHDT and CDR2 is YNNKEL (reference sequence). J lost 6 bases, V lost 3 bases, and 8 bases had no gene match. This CDR3 region has 16 residues. The CDR3 DNA is TGTGCCAGCAGCCAGAGAGGACAGGGGAGAGATGAAAAACTGTTTTTT. Residues: CASSQRGQGRDEKLFF.

The rearrangement links TRBV10-3 to TRBJ2-1; the match to TRBD2 covers 12 bases. Trimming removed 5 bases from V and 7 bases from J; junction bases left unmatched: 6. In germline, CDR1 is ENHRY, CDR2 SYGVKD. The CDR3 has 15 amino acids. As DNA, the CDR3 is TGTGCCATCAGTTCTAGCGGGGGGGCCGCAAATGAGCAGTTCTTC. This sequence encodes CAISSSGGAANEQFF.

V usage is TRBV2 and J usage is TRBJ2-3; TRBD1 might be the D (6 bases). V was pared by 5 bases and J by 2 bases, with 8 bases between. Germline lookup yields CDR1 SNHLY and CDR2 FYNNEI. The CDR3 extends over 13 amino acids. CDR3 nucleotides: TGTGCCAGCAGTCGGACAGTCACAGATACGCAGTATTTT. Its translation is CASSRTVTDTQYF.

The rearrangement joins TRBV21-1 to TRBJ2-7; TRBD2, the table's D call, lacks a check against the DNA. TRBV21-1 is termed a pseudogene. CDR3 size: 16 residues. CDR3 nucleotide sequence: TGTGCCAGCATCCCCTCCGGGGTCCCACGAACCTACGAGCAGTACTTC. This codes for CASIPSGVPRTYEQYF.

The V call is TRBV27, the J call TRBJ1-5; D gene ambiguous. Germline assignment: CDR1 MNHEY and CDR2 SMNVEV (reference sequence). This CDR3 is 13 amino acids long. V was pared by 5 bases and J by 3 bases, with 8 bases between. CDR3 in DNA: TGTGCCAGCAGTCCAGACTCCAATCAGCCCCAGCATTTT. Its protein product is CASSPDSNQPQHF.

The V and J genes are TRBV7-8 and TRBJ1-2; 9 nucleotides match TRBD1. This CDR3 spans 14 amino acids. J gave up 7 bases and V 3 bases, and 6 bases lay outside the gene matches. Germline assignment: CDR1 SGHVS and CDR2 FQNEAQ. DNA of the CDR3: TGTGCCAGCAGCTTGGGACAGGGAGGGTCTGGCTACACCTTC. Protein product: CASSLGQGGSGYTF.

The chain recombines TRBV20-1 with TRBJ2-2, with 7 bases aligning to TRBD2. The CDR3 covers 15 residues. V lost 3 bases and J lost 5; bases outside the gene matches: 9. Germline V gene data show CDR1 as DFQATT and CDR2 as SNEGSKA (reference sequence). The CDR3 sequence: CSASTGGSNTGELFF. The CDR3, as DNA: TGCAGTGCTAGTACGGGCGGGAGTAATACCGGGGAGCTGTTTTTT.

The rearrangement links TRBV19 to TRBJ2-2; 16 bases align to TRBD2. With V trimmed by 4 bases and J by 6 bases, 8 bases remained unmatched. Germline V gene lookup returns CDR1 LNHDA and CDR2 SQIVND (reference sequence). The CDR3 loop spans 18 amino acids. CDR3: CASSNPGLAGGMAGELFF. The CDR3 coding sequence is TGTGCCAGTAGTAACCCGGGACTAGCGGGGGGGATGGCCGGGGAGCTGTTTTTT.

This clone was detected a few times. The chain links TRBV6-6 to TRBJ2-2; the match to TRBD1 covers 7 bases. The germline V gene has CDR1 MNHNY and CDR2 SVGAGI (reference sequence). V shed 5 bases, J shed 4 bases, and the junction held 7 bases outside the gene matches. CDR3 length: 15 residues. CDR3 residues: CASSRSTGVTGELFF. The CDR3 DNA reads as TGTGCCAGCAGTCGAAGCACAGGGGTCACCGGGGAGCTGTTTTTT.

This chain uses TRBV5-1 with TRBJ2-7; 10 bases match TRBD1. CDR1 is SGHRS and CDR2 is YFSETQ in the germline V gene. V trimming: 1 base; J trimming: 5 bases; junction bases outside the gene matches: 9. The CDR3 covers 16 residues. CDR3 sequence reads: CASSLTLRDRGDEQYF. CDR3 nucleotide sequence: TGCGCCAGCAGCTTGACTCTACGGGACAGGGGAGACGAGCAGTACTTC.

The chain recombines TRBV11-2 with TRBJ2-2; maybe TRBD1 (6 bases). The germline CDR1 and CDR2 sequences are SGHAT and FQNNGV. This CDR3 contains 13 residues. Trimming removed 4 bases at V and 5 bases at J, with 8 bases between. The CDR3 region is CASSSGTTGELFF. As DNA, the CDR3 is TGTGCCAGCAGCTCAGGGACAACCGGGGAGCTGTTTTTT.

In this sample, this clone turned up once. The V gene is TRBV7-9, the J gene TRBJ2-3; TRBD2 agrees at 10 bases. Germline V gives CDR1 SEHNR, CDR2 FQNEAQ (reference sequence). J gave up 5 bases and V 1 base, and 12 bases lay outside the gene matches. CDR3 length equals 18 residues. CDR3 coding DNA: TGTGCCAGCAGCTTAGGTTGGGCTAGCGGGAGAGATCTAGATACGCAGTATTTT. Translation: CASSLGWASGRDLDTQYF.

The chain combines TRBV12-5 with TRBJ1-1, with D uncertain. Germline V gene data show CDR1 as LGHNT and CDR2 as FRNRAP. This CDR3 has 15 amino acids. V was pared by 1 base and J by 1 base, with 10 bases between. CDR3 sequence (DNA): TGTGCTAGTGGTTTGGGGTCCGGTGGGAACACTGAAGCTTTCTTT. Translated, it gives CASGLGSGGNTEAFF.

V usage is TRBV7-8 and J usage is TRBJ2-7; weak D call: TRBD1 (6 bases). The germline V gene encodes CDR1 SGHVS and CDR2 FQNEAQ. Trimming took 5 bases from V and 3 from J, leaving 14 bases between them. CDR3 length equals 14 residues. CDR3 protein: CASSPLDRSYEQYF. In DNA form, the CDR3 reads TGTGCCAGCAGCCCACTAGACAGGAGCTACGAGCAGTACTTC. Full variable domain (rest looked up from reference TRBV7-8 and TRBJ2-7): GAGVSQSPRYKVAKRGQDVALRCDPISGHVSLFWYQQALGQGPEFLTYFQNEAQLDKSGLPSDRFFAERPEGSVSTLKIQRTQQEDSAVYLCASSPLDRSYEQYFGPGTRLTVT.

The chain is built from TRBV5-1 and TRBJ1-1; 7 bases align to TRBD1. Germline V CDR1 and CDR2: SGHRS, YFSETQ. The CDR3 sequence is 15 residues long. Losses at the gene ends were 0 bases for V and 2 bases for J; bases not matched to a gene: 4. CDR3 loop: CASSLAIGGNTEAFF. The CDR3, as DNA: TGCGCCAGCAGCTTGGCCATAGGGGGCAACACTGAAGCTTTCTTT.

This clone was recorded only once. This CDR3 is CASIRTGINYGYTF. The DNA for the CDR3 is TGTGCCAGCATAAGGACAGGGATTAACTATGGCTACACCTTC. The V and J genes are TRBV5-6 and TRBJ1-2; TRBD1 aligns across 8 bases. From germline, CDR1 is SGHDT and CDR2 YYEEEE. V lost 6 bases and J lost 1; bases outside the gene matches: 5. CDR3 length: 14 residues.

J is TRBJ1-1 and V is TRBV12-3 or TRBV12-4; D is undetermined. The V gene lost 8 bases and the J gene lost 1 base, with 8 bases spanning the gap. This CDR3 has 12 residues. The CDR3 coding sequence is TGTGCCAGCGAGCTAGGGAACACTGAAGCTTTCTTT. Amino acid sequence: CASELGNTEAFF.

The rearrangement links TRBV28 to TRBJ1-4, with 8 positions matching TRBD1. This CDR3 is 16 amino acids long. J gave up 8 bases and V 6 bases, and 14 bases lay outside the gene matches. Germline values: CDR1 MDHEN, CDR2 SYDVKM. The DNA of the CDR3 is TGTGCCAGCAGAGCCGGGACAGGCTTTGTCCGGGAAAAACTGTTTTTT. Its translation is CASRAGTGFVREKLFF.

This rearrangement joins TRBV4-1 to TRBJ2-1; TRBD2 aligns across 13 bases. The V gene end was trimmed by 4 bases and the J gene end by 6 bases; junction bases not matched to a gene: 3. This CDR3 is built from 15 residues. Germline assignment: CDR1 MGHRA and CDR2 YSYEKL. The CDR3 spells CASSRTSGSINEQFF. CDR3 coding DNA: TGCGCCAGCAGCCGGACTAGCGGGAGTATCAATGAGCAGTTCTTC.